This T cell receptor (beta chain) is from a study of patients and donors after allogeneic stem cell transplantation. MiXCR, run by TCRdb on the RT-PCR reads, gives a single entry per CDR3 protein. The table records about 960,000 distinct CDR3 sequences, more than 15% of them present only once. Germline lookup yields CDR1 SGHNT and CDR2 YYREEE (reference sequence). V was trimmed by 1 base and J by 7 bases, leaving 9 bases between them. The CDR3 spans 13 residues. The sequence derives from a human donor who was either an allogeneic HSCT recipient or a stem cell or donor lymphocyte infusion donor (not recorded which). It is not recorded whose cells these are; they may come from a transplant donor. Sequenced: blood, either unsorted or a sorted T cell fraction (not recorded which). The rearrangement joins TRBV5-4 to TRBJ2-4, with D perhaps matching TRBD2 (6 bases). CDR3 loop: CASSLLGRNIQYF. The CDR3 region has the DNA TGTGCCAGCAGCTTGCTGGGGAGGAACATTCAGTACTTC.